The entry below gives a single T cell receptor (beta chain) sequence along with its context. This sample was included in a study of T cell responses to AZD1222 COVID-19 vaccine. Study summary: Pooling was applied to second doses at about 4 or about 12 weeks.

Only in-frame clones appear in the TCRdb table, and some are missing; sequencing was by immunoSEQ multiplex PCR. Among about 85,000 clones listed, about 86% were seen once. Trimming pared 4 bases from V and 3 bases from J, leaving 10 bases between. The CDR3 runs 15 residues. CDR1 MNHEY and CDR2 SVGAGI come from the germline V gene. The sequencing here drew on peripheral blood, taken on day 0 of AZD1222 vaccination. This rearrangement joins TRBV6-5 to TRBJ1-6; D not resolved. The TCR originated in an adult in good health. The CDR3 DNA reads TGTGCCAGCAGTTTAGAGGGAGGCTATAATTCACCCCTCCACTTT. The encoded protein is CASSLEGGYNSPLHF.